The 4 T cell receptor beta chains listed next were all sequenced from one sample in a study of T cell changes during pregnancy in multiple sclerosis. The assay was immunoSEQ multiplex PCR, and TCRdb's table has in-frame clones only and misses some. The table includes some 68,000 clones, about 92% detected once. Source: peripheral blood, taken in the second trimester of pregnancy. The origin of the receptors is a female donor in good health, enrolled as a control in a pregnancy study.

The gene calls are TRBV2 and TRBJ1-3; no firm D call. Germline loops: CDR1 SNHLY, CDR2 FYNNEI. This CDR3 has 12 amino acids. V gave up 9 bases and J gave up 6 bases, with 12 bases separating them. CDR3: CASSRRVNTIYF. The DNA of the CDR3 is TGTGCCAGTAGCCGTCGAGTAAACACCATATATTTT. The variable domain in full, with the rest retrieved from reference TRBV2 and TRBJ1-3, is EPEVTQTPSHQVTQMGQEVILRCVPISNHLYFYWYRQILGQKVEFLVSFYNNEISEKSEIFDDQFSVERPDGSNFTLKIRSTKLEDSAMYFCASSRRVNTIYFGEGSWLTVV.

V and J are TRBV2 and TRBJ2-1, with 11 bases lining up with TRBD2. V trimming: 6 bases; J trimming: 6 bases; junction bases outside the gene matches: 10. The CDR3 has 16 amino acids. Germline-derived CDR1 and CDR2 are SNHLY and FYNNEI. CDR3 nucleotides: TGTGCCAGCAGCGAAAAACTAGCGGGGGTGATCAATGAGCAGTTCTTC. Translating it yields CASSEKLAGVINEQFF.

The chain joins TRBV28 to TRBJ2-2; the D gene is possibly TRBD1 (6 bases). Germline V gives CDR1 MDHEN, CDR2 SYDVKM. The CDR3 is 14 amino acids. The V end lost 3 bases, the J end lost 3 bases, and 8 bases lay between the germline ends. CDR3 nucleotides: TGTGCCAGCAGTTTCTCAGGGGACACCGGGGAGCTGTTTTTT. This encodes CASSFSGDTGELFF.

CDR3 coding DNA: TGCGCCAGCAGCTCTACAGGGTCGTATGGCTACACCTTC. This sequence encodes CASSSTGSYGYTF. The chain recombines TRBV5-1 with TRBJ1-2, with a tentative D call TRBD1 (6 bases). Trimming removed 3 bases at V and 5 bases at J, with 11 bases between. Germline V gene data show CDR1 as SGHRS and CDR2 as YFSETQ. This CDR3 has 13 amino acids.